The next 29 T cell receptor beta chains were all read from a single sample in a study of blood T cells in healthy people across ages. Primed by a sample-barcoded 5' primer and a J-beta primer mix, a second PCR proceeded for about 6 to 12 cycles. TCRdb called the 5' RACE reads again in MiXCR, with one record for every CDR3 protein. The table includes more than 800,000 distinct CDR3 sequences, under 30% detected once. Sequenced: blood. Receptor source: an elderly woman in good health.

This clonotype was seen a few times. The chain's CDR3 is CSARGTGKNTEAFF. CDR3 nucleotide sequence: TGCAGTGCTAGAGGGACAGGGAAGAACACTGAAGCTTTCTTT. The gene calls are TRBV20-1 and TRBJ1-1; 8 positions agree with TRBD1. CDR1 and CDR2 (germline): DFQATT, SNEGSKA (reference sequence). Losses at the gene ends were 1 base for V and 1 base for J; bases not matched to a gene: 2. The CDR3 spans 14 residues.

This clonotype was seen at least ten times. The chain joins TRBV20-1 to TRBJ2-4; 7 nucleotides line up with TRBD2. This CDR3 contains 16 residues. J lost 1 base, V lost 3 bases, and 9 bases had no gene match. Germline values: CDR1 DFQATT, CDR2 SNEGSKA (reference sequence). The chain's CDR3 is CSASMRGWAAKNIQYF. The CDR3 bases are TGCAGTGCTAGTATGCGGGGGTGGGCGGCCAAAAACATTCAGTACTTC.

Concerning this clonotype: Given a much more abundant clone one base away, this may be a read error. The chain employs TRBV4-3 and TRBJ1-4; 9 nucleotides align to TRBD1. Per the germline V gene, CDR1 is LGHNA and CDR2 is YSLEER. The CDR3 runs 15 residues. The DNA of the CDR3 is TGCGCCAGCAGCCAGTCCGGGACAGGGCGCGAAAAACGGTTTTTT. Protein product: CASSQSGTGREKRFF.

In this sample, this clonotype turned up a few times. Given a much more abundant clone one base away, this may be a read error. This sequence joins TRBV12-3 or TRBV12-4 and TRBJ1-2; 7 bases agree with TRBD1. The CDR3 has 15 amino acids. Written as DNA, the CDR3 is TGTGCCGGCAGTTTAGAGGGGACAGAGAGCTATGGCTACACCTTC. It specifies CAGSLEGTESYGYTF.

In this sample, this clonotype turned up a few times. This clone may be a read error of a much larger clone one base away. The V call is TRBV7-9, the J call TRBJ2-1, with D uncertain. Germline values: CDR1 SEHNR, CDR2 FQNEAQ (reference sequence). The CDR3 totals 14 residues. CDR3 nucleotides: TGTGCCGGCAGCCCCGAAACCTCCTACAATGAGCAGTTCTTC. Amino acids: CAGSPETSYNEQFF.

This clonotype has a count of ten or more. The chain links TRBV7-2 to TRBJ2-1; no reliable D call. Trimming pared 5 bases from V and 3 bases from J, leaving 8 bases between. The CDR3 contains 13 residues. Germline CDR1 SGHTA, CDR2 FQGNSA. The CDR3 loop is CASSLRGYNEQFF. The CDR3 DNA reads TGTGCCAGCAGCCTCCGCGGCTACAATGAGCAGTTCTTC.

The chain combines TRBV6-1 with TRBJ2-5, with D uncertain. Trimming pared 6 bases from V and 3 bases from J, leaving 11 bases between. This CDR3 is built from 13 residues. Germline CDR1 is MNHNS and CDR2 is SASEGT. The CDR3 here is CASSVSSKETQYF. DNA of the CDR3: TGTGCCAGCAGCGTATCTTCTAAAGAGACCCAGTACTTC.

This clonotype was recorded a few times. At one boundary the junction diverges from the germline segment, which might be a read error. The chain uses TRBV29-1 and TRBJ2-1; TRBD2 might be the D (6 bases). CDR1 SQVTM and CDR2 ANQGSEA come from the germline V gene. The CDR3 contains 8 residues. The CDR3 loop is CSVAPGVF. CDR3 in DNA: TGCAGCGTTGCCCCGGGGGTCTTC.

Details on this clonotype: With a much larger clone just one base away, this may be a read error. This chain uses TRBV12-3 or TRBV12-4 with TRBJ1-2; unclear D gene. The germline V and J ends were trimmed by 3 bases and 7 bases, with 21 bases remaining between them. There are 16 residues in the CDR3. CDR3 DNA sequence: TGTGCCAGCAGTTTTAGTTCCAGGATAGGGCACGGTGGCTACACCTTC. As protein: CASSFSSRIGHGGYTF.

The chain joins TRBV20-1 to TRBJ2-1; D might be TRBD1 (6 bases). The CDR3 runs to 13 residues. The V gene lost 4 bases and the J gene lost 1 base, with 8 bases spanning the gap. Germline CDR1 is DFQATT and CDR2 is SNEGSKA (reference sequence). CDR3 sequence: CSANTGSYNEQFF. The CDR3 DNA reads as TGCAGTGCTAATACAGGGTCCTACAATGAGCAGTTCTTC.

Of note for this clonotype: It may be a read error: a sequence one base away is much more abundant. The CDR3 DNA reads TGTGCCACCAGTCCAGGGTCAGAGACCCAGTACGTC. This sequence encodes CATSPGSETQYV. The chain has TRBV24-1 and TRBJ2-7; D might be TRBD1 (5 bases). V lost 6 bases and J lost 10, with 15 bases in between. Germline V gene lookup returns CDR1 KGHDR and CDR2 SFDVKD. The CDR3 has 12 amino acids.

As DNA, the CDR3 is TGTGCCAGCAGTGATAGCGGGAGACCCTACAATGAGCAGTTCTTC. Protein product: CASSDSGRPYNEQFF. This chain links TRBV6-1 with TRBJ2-1; 9 bases line up with TRBD2. CDR3 length: 15 residues. V gave up 3 bases and J gave up 2 bases; unmatched junction bases: 2. The germline gives CDR1 MNHNS, CDR2 SASEGT.

V is TRBV27 and J is TRBJ1-3; the D is unclear. Trimming left V 4 bases short and J 0 bases short, with 7 bases between. The CDR3 consists of 14 residues. The germline V gene has CDR1 MNHEY and CDR2 SMNVEV (reference sequence). CDR3 in DNA: TGTGCCAGCAGTTCGGGATACTCTGGAAACACCATATATTTT. Translated: CASSSGYSGNTIYF.

This clonotype was counted between two and nine times. The chain employs TRBV30 and TRBJ1-5; tentatively, D is TRBD1 (5 bases). The CDR3 consists of 16 residues. Germline loops: CDR1 GTSNPN, CDR2 SVGIG (reference sequence). Deletions cut 0 bases from V and 5 bases from J, with 17 bases between. The CDR3: CAWSVAGSGGDQPQHF. The DNA for the CDR3 is TGTGCCTGGAGTGTAGCCGGCTCGGGGGGGGATCAGCCCCAGCATTTT.

A note on this clonotype: Being one base from a much bigger clone, this may be a read error. V is TRBV25-1 and J is TRBJ1-2; D remains ambiguous. V was trimmed by 4 bases and J by 8 bases, leaving 14 bases between them. The CDR3 has 13 residues. Germline assignment: CDR1 MGHDK and CDR2 SYGVNS. CDR3 bases: TGTGCCAGCAGTGGATATTCGAGGGAAGGCTACACCTTC. It codes for CASSGYSREGYTF.

This clonotype was observed at least ten times. The V gene is TRBV7-2, the J gene TRBJ2-6; TRBD1 matches at 9 bases. J gave up 1 base and V 3 bases, and 10 bases lay outside the gene matches. Germline assignment: CDR1 SGHTA and CDR2 FQGNSA. This CDR3 is 19 amino acids long. The CDR3 loop reads CASSFPGGTGSSGANVLTF. CDR3 nucleotides: TGTGCCAGCAGCTTCCCTGGCGGGACAGGGTCATCTGGGGCCAACGTCCTGACTTTC.

The sample holds one count of this clonotype. One end of the junction fails to match germline, which may point to a read error. This chain joins TRBV7-7 and TRBJ2-1, with 7 bases identical to TRBD2. The CDR3 is made up of 13 amino acids. Germline loops: CDR1 SSHAT, CDR2 FNYEAQ (reference sequence). The CDR3 coding sequence is TGTGCTAGCAGCTTAACTGAGCGGGGTGAGCAGTTCTTC. This gives the protein CASSLTERGEQFF. Combining the CDR3 with reference TRBV7-7 and TRBJ2-1 gives the whole variable domain GAGVSQSPRYKVTKRGQDVTLRCDPISSHATLYWYQQALGQGPEFLTYFNYEAQPDKSGLPSDRFSAERPEGSISTLTIQRTEQRDSAMYRCASSLTERGEQFFGPGTRLTVL.

This clonotype was seen ten or more times. The V call is TRBV15, the J call TRBJ2-1; 8 bases align to TRBD1. The CDR3 length is 13 residues. The germline CDR1 and CDR2 sequences are LNHNV and YYDKDF (reference sequence). Unmatched junction bases numbered 5, after V lost 1 base and J lost 12 bases. The DNA of the CDR3 is TGTGCCACCAGCAGAGTAACGGGGACAGGGCAGTTCTTC. Translated: CATSRVTGTGQFF.

With respect to this clonotype: This may stem from a read error, because a much larger clone lies one nucleotide away. CDR3: CSAREYRVPVQETQYF. CDR3 coding DNA: TGCAGTGCTAGAGAGTACAGGGTCCCGGTGCAAGAGACCCAGTACTTC. The V call is TRBV20-1, the J call TRBJ2-5; a possible D gene is TRBD1 (6 bases). The CDR3 is 16 residues long. Between the trimmed V and J ends, which lost 0 bases and 2 bases, there was a span of 16 bases. The germline gives CDR1 DFQATT, CDR2 SNEGSKA (reference sequence).

The chain joins TRBV6-1 to TRBJ1-4; D uncertain. Germline assignment: CDR1 MNHNS and CDR2 SASEGT. V was clipped by 6 bases and J by 2 bases, with 10 bases between them. The CDR3 spans 14 residues. In nucleotides, the CDR3 is TGTGCCAGCAGCAGAGACATTACTAATGAAAAACTGTTTTTT. Its protein product is CASSRDITNEKLFF.

This clonotype was seen repeatedly, ten times or more. This chain links TRBV20-1 with TRBJ1-5; possibly TRBD1 for D (5 bases). The CDR3 sequence is 15 residues long. With 0 bases removed from V and 4 bases from J, the gap between germline ends came to 13 bases. CDR1 is DFQATT, CDR2 SNEGSKA, per germline (reference sequence). The CDR3 DNA follows: TGCAGTGCTAGAGATGGGGCAGTACTGAATCAGCCCCAGCATTTT. Its protein product is CSARDGAVLNQPQHF.

As regards this clonotype: A much larger clone lies a single base off, so this may be a read error. The chain couples TRBV7-2 to TRBJ2-1; D tentatively fits TRBD1 or TRBD2 (6 bases each). The closer fit of TRBJ2-7 to the DNA end suggests the J call may be wrong. The germline V gene encodes CDR1 SGHTA and CDR2 FQGNSA. The CDR3 extends over 15 amino acids. The CDR3 region is CASSSGGLSYNEQYF. CDR3 in DNA: TGTGCCAGCAGCTCCGGGGGCCTATCCTACAATGAGCAGTACTTC.

This clonotype was detected many times. The chain links TRBV6-2 or TRBV6-3 to TRBJ2-1; D possibly corresponds to TRBD2 (5 bases). The ends were cut back, 7 bases at V and 5 bases at J, with 15 bases in the middle. The CDR3 spans 14 residues. Per the germline V gene, CDR1 is MNHEY and CDR2 is SVGEGT. For the CDR3, the DNA is TGTGCCAGCAAGCGGAAAATAACCAACAATGAGCAGTTCTTC. Residues: CASKRKITNNEQFF.

The V gene is TRBV19, the J gene TRBJ1-4; D is possibly TRBD1 (5 bases). The germline V and J ends were trimmed by 10 bases and 7 bases, with 16 bases remaining between them. This CDR3 has 13 residues. Germline CDR1 is LNHDA and CDR2 is SQIVND (reference sequence). In DNA form, the CDR3 reads TGTGCCACCAAATCCGGGACTCCTGAAAAACTGTTTTTT. Protein: CATKSGTPEKLFF.

This rearrangement joins TRBV5-1 to TRBJ2-5; D may correspond to TRBD1 or TRBD2 (6 bases each). The ends were cut back, 1 base at V and 1 base at J, with 11 bases in the middle. The CDR3 length is 15 residues. Germline-derived CDR1 and CDR2 are SGHRS and YFSETQ. The CDR3 region has the DNA TGCGCCAGCAGCTTGCGGGGGCAGGCCCAAGAGACCCAGTACTTC. It encodes CASSLRGQAQETQYF.

About this clonotype: A read error may explain this, as a much larger clone is one base away. The chain has TRBV14 and TRBJ2-1, with D hard to call. This CDR3 region has 15 residues. Trimming cost V 4 bases and J 9 bases, with 19 bases left between them. Per the germline V gene, CDR1 is SGHDN and CDR2 is FVKESK. CDR3: CASSPLGRTFSEQFF. The CDR3 nucleotides read TGTGCCAGCAGCCCGCTCGGACGGACGTTCAGTGAGCAGTTCTTC.

About this clonotype itself: A much bigger clone sits one base away, suggesting this may be a read error. The gene calls are TRBV18 and TRBJ2-5; weak D call: TRBD1 (6 bases). In germline, CDR1 is KGHSH, CDR2 LQKENI. V was pared by 2 bases and J by 5 bases, with 12 bases between. The CDR3 length is 14 residues. This CDR3 reads CASSPKAGEETQYF. DNA for the CDR3: TGTGCCAGCTCACCAAAGGCAGGGGAGGAGACCCAGTACTTC.

V gene TRBV20-1 combines with J gene TRBJ2-3; D remains unclear. V shed 0 bases and J shed 3 bases, with 10 bases lying between them. CDR1 and CDR2 from the germline V gene are DFQATT and SNEGSKA (reference sequence). The CDR3 has 14 residues. The CDR3 spells CSARDPIGTDTQYF. For the CDR3, the DNA is TGCAGTGCTAGAGATCCGATTGGAACAGATACGCAGTATTTT.

This chain uses TRBV20-1 with TRBJ1-1, with D possibly TRBD1 on 6 matching bases. The V end lost 5 bases, the J end lost 10 bases, and 20 bases lay between the germline ends. Germline-derived CDR1 and CDR2 are DFQATT and SNEGSKA (reference sequence). The length of the CDR3 is 13 residues. DNA of the CDR3: TGCAGTGCTGGGGGTGAGGGGGTTTTCGTAGCTTTCTTT. It translates to CSAGGEGVFVAFF.